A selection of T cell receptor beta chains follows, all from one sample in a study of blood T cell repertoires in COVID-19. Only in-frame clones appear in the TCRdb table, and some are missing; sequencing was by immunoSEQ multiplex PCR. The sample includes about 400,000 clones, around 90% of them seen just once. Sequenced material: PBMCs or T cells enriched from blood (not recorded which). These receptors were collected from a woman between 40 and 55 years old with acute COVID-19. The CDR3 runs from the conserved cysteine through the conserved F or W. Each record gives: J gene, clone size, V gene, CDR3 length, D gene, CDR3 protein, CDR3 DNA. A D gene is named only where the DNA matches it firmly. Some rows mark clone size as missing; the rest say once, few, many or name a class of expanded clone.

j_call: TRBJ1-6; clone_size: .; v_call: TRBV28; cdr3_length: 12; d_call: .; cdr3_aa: CASSSSNSPLHF; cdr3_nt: TGTGCCAGCAGTTCTAGCAATTCACCCCTCCACTTT
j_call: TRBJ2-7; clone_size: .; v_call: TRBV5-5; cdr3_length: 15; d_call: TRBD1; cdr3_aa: CASSFSGTGTYEQYF; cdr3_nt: TGTGCCAGCAGCTTCTCCGGGACAGGCACCTACGAGCAGTACTTC
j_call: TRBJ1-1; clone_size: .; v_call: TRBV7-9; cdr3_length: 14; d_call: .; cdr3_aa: CASSLVGREGEAFF; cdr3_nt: TGTGCCAGCAGCTTAGTCGGTAGGGAGGGGGAAGCTTTCTTT
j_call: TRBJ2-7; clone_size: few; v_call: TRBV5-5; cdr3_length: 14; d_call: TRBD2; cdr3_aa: CASSLRLADYEQYF; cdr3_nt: TGTGCCAGCAGCTTGCGACTAGCGGACTACGAGCAGTACTTC
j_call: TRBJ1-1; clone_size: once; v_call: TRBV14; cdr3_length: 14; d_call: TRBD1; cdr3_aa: CASSQETGDFEAFF; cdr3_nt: TGTGCCAGCAGCCAGGAGACAGGGGACTTTGAAGCTTTCTTT
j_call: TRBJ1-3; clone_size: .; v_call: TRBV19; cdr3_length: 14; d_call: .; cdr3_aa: CASKTQVSGNTIYF; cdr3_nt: TGTGCCAGTAAAACTCAGGTGTCGGGAAACACCATATATTTT
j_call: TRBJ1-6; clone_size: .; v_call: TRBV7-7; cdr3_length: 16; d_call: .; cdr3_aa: CASSAGSGFIGSPLHF; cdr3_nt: TGTGCCAGCAGTGCCGGATCGGGGTTTATAGGCTCACCCCTCCACTTT
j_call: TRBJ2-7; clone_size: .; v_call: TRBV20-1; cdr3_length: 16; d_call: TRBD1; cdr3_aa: CSASVDRGPGLYEQYF; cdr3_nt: TGCAGTGCTAGTGTGGACAGGGGGCCGGGGCTATACGAGCAGTACTTC
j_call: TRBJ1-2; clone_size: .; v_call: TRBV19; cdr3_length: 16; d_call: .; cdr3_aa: CASSVTGTRNAYGYTF; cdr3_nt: TGTGCCAGTAGTGTGACCGGGACAAGGAATGCCTATGGCTACACCTTC
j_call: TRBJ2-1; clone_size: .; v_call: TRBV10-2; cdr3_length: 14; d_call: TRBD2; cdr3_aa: CASSESASGNEQFF; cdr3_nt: TGCGCCAGCAGTGAGTCAGCTAGCGGAAATGAGCAGTTCTTC
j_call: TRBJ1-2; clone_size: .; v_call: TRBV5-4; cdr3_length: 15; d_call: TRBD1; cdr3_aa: CASSRRTGGDYGYTF; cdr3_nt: TGTGCCAGCAGCCGTCGGACAGGGGGGGACTATGGCTACACCTTC
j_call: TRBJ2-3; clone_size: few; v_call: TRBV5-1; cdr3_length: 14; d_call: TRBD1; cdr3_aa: CASSPQGRPDTQYF; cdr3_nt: TGCGCCAGCAGCCCACAGGGGAGACCAGATACGCAGTATTTT
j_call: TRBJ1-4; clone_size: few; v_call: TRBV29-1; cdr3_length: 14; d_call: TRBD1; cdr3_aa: CSVVGADRTEKLFF; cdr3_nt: TGCAGCGTTGTGGGGGCGGACAGGACTGAAAAACTGTTTTTT
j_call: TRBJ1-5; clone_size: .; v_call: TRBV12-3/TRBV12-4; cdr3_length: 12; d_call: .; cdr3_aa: CASTWGTQPQHF; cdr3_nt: TGTGCCAGCACTTGGGGGACACAGCCCCAGCATTTT
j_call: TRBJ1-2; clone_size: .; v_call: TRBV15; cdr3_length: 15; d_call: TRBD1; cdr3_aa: CATTRTGSLGYGYTF; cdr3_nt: TGTGCCACTACCCGGACAGGAAGTCTTGGCTATGGCTACACCTTC
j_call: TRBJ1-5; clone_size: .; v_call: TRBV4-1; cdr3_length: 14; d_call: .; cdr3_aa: CASSYGRSNQPQHF; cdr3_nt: TGCGCCAGCAGCTACGGGAGAAGCAATCAGCCCCAGCATTTT
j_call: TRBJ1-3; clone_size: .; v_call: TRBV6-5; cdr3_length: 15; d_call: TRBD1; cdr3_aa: CASSPGTGSGNTIYF; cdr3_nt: TGTGCCAGCAGTCCCGGGACAGGATCTGGAAACACCATATATTTT
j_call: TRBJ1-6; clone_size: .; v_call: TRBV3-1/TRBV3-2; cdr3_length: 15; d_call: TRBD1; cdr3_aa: CASSQRTGAFSPLHF; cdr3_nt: TGTGCCAGCAGCCAACGGACAGGGGCCTTCTCACCCCTCCACTTT
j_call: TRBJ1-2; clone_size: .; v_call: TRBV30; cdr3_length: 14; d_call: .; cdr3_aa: CAWSPPPYNYGYTF; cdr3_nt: TGTGCCTGGAGTCCTCCCCCGTATAACTATGGCTACACCTTC
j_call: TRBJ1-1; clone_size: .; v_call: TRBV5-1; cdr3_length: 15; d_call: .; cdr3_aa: CASSLVSGSGTEAFF; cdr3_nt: TGCGCCAGCAGCTTGGTATCAGGGTCCGGCACTGAAGCTTTCTTT
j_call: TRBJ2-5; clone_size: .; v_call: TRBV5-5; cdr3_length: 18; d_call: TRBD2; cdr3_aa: CASSAGLAGGPMKETQYF; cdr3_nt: TGTGCCAGCAGCGCCGGACTAGCGGGGGGGCCTATGAAAGAGACCCAGTACTTC
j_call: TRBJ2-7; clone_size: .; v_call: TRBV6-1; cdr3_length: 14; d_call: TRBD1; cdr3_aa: CASSERTGGNEQYF; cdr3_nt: TGTGCCAGCAGTGAAAGGACAGGGGGCAACGAGCAGTACTTC
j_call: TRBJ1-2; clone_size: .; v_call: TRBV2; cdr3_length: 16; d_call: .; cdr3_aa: CASSAAPAFSNYGYTF; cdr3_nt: TGTGCCAGCAGCGCCGCGCCCGCTTTTTCTAACTATGGCTACACCTTC
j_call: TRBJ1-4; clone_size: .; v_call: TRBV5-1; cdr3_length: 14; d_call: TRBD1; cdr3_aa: CASSSQGVGEKLFF; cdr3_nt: TGCGCCAGCAGTTCACAGGGGGTGGGTGAAAAACTGTTTTTT
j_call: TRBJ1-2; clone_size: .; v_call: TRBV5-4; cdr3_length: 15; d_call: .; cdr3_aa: CASNKGDAGISGYTF; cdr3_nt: TGTGCCAGCAACAAAGGGGACGCGGGGATCTCTGGCTACACCTTC
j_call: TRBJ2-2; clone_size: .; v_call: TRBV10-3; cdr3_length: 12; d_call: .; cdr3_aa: CAIKVGEGELFF; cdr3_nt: TGTGCCATCAAGGTCGGGGAAGGGGAGCTGTTTTTT
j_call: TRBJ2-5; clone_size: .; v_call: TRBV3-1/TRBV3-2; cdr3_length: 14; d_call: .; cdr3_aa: CASSWGHTQETQYF; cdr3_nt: TGTGCCAGCAGCTGGGGACACACACAAGAGACCCAGTACTTC
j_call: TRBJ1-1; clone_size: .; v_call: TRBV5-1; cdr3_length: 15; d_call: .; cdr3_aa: CASSTDSFMNTEAFF; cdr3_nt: TGCGCCAGCAGCACCGACAGTTTCATGAACACTGAAGCTTTCTTT
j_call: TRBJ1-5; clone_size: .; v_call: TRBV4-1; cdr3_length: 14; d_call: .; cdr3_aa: CASSQVVSDQPQHF; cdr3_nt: TGCGCCAGCAGCCAAGTAGTCAGCGATCAGCCCCAGCATTTT
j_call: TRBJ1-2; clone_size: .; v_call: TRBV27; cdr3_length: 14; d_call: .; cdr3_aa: CASSSFLVTSGYTF; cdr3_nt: TGTGCCAGCAGTTCGTTTTTGGTTACAAGTGGCTACACCTTC
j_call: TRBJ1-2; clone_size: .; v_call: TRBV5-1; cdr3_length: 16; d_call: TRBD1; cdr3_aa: CASSLSLGQVLYGYTF; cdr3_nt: TGCGCCAGCAGCTTGTCCCTGGGACAGGTCCTCTATGGCTACACCTTC
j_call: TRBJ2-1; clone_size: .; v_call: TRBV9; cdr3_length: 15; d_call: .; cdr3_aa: CASSTSEASYNEQFF; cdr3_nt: TGTGCCAGCAGCACTAGTGAAGCCTCCTACAATGAGCAGTTCTTC
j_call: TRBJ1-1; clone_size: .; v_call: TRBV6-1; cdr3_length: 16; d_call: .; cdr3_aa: CASSEDGGRFNTEAFF; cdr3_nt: TGTGCCAGCAGTGAAGACGGGGGTAGGTTCAACACTGAAGCTTTCTTT
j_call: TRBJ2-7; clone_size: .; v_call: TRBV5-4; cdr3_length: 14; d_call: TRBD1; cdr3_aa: CASSRQTGSDEQYF; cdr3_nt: TGTGCCAGCAGCCGACAGACAGGGTCAGACGAGCAGTACTTC
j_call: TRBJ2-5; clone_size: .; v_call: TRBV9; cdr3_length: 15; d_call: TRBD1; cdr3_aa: CASSLRTGGAETQYF; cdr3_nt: TGTGCCAGCAGCCTAAGGACAGGGGGAGCAGAGACCCAGTACTTC
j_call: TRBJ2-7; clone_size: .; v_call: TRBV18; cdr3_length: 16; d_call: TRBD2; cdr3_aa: CASSPPHAGGLDEQYF; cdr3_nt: TGTGCCAGCTCACCACCGCATGCGGGGGGCCTCGACGAGCAGTACTTC
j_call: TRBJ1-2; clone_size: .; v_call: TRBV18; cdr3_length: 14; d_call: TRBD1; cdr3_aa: CASSAGTGDYGYTF; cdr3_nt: TGTGCCAGCTCAGCCGGGACAGGGGACTATGGCTACACCTTC
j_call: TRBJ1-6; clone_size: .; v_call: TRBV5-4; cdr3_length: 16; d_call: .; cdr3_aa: CASSPGVGVGNSPLHF; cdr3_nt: TGTGCCAGCAGCCCGGGGGTCGGGGTTGGTAATTCACCCCTCCACTTT
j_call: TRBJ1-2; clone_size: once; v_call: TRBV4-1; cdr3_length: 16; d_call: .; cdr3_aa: CASSQEGLGHLYGYTF; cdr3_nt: TGCGCCAGCAGCCAAGAAGGGCTAGGACACCTCTATGGCTACACCTTC
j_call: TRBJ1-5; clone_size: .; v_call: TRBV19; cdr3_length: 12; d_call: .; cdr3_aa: CASSIGLQPQHF; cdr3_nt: TGTGCCAGTAGTATTGGGCTTCAGCCCCAGCATTTT
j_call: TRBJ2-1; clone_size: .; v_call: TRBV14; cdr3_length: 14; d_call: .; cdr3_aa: CASSPLGGGNEQFF; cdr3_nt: TGTGCCAGCAGCCCCTTGGGGGGTGGGAATGAGCAGTTCTTC
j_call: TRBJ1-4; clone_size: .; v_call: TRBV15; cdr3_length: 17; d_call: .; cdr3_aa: CATSREWLGATNEKLFF; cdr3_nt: TGTGCCACCAGCAGAGAATGGTTGGGAGCAACTAATGAAAAACTGTTTTTT
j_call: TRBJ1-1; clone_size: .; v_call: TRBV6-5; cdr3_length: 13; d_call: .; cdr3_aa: CASSYRGYTEAFF; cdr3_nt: TGTGCCAGCAGTTACCGGGGGTACACTGAAGCTTTCTTT
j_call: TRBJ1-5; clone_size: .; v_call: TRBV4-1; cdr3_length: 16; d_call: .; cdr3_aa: CASSQVQGSQNQPQHF; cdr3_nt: TGCGCCAGCAGCCAAGTGCAGGGATCCCAAAATCAGCCCCAGCATTTT
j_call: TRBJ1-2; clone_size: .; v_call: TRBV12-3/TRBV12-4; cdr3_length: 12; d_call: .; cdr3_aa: CASSGDSGGYTF; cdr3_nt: TGTGCCAGCAGTGGCGACTCTGGAGGCTACACCTTC
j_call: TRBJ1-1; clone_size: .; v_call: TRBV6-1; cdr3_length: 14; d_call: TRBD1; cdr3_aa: CASSEAGRQGEAFF; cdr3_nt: TGTGCCAGCAGTGAAGCAGGCCGACAGGGTGAAGCTTTCTTT
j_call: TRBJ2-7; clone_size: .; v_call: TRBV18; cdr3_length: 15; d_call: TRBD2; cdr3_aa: CASSKIYGTTDEQYF; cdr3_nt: TGTGCCAGCTCAAAGATATACGGGACTACCGACGAGCAGTACTTC
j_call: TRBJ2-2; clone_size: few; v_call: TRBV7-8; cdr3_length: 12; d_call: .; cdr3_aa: CASSFQAGELFF; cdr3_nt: TGTGCCAGCAGCTTTCAGGCCGGGGAGCTGTTTTTT
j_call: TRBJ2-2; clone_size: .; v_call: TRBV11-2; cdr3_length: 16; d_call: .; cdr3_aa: CASSLHPGGSTGELFF; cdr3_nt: TGTGCCAGCAGCCTACATCCAGGGGGGTCCACCGGGGAGCTGTTTTTT
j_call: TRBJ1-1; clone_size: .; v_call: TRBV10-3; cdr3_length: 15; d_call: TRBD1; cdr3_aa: CAISEAGQGEGEAFF; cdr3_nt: TGTGCCATCAGTGAGGCCGGACAGGGGGAGGGTGAAGCTTTCTTT
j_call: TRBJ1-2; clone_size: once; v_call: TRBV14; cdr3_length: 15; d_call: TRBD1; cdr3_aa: CASSRSGQGAGGYTF; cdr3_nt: TGTGCCAGCAGCCGCTCGGGACAGGGGGCGGGTGGCTACACCTTC
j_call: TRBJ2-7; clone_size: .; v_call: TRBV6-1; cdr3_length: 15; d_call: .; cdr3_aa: CASSEAASVSYEQYF; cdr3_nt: TGTGCCAGCAGTGAAGCGGCTAGTGTCTCCTACGAGCAGTACTTC